What follows are 10 T cell receptor beta chains derived from one specimen sequenced in a study of shared clonotypes between healthy human individuals. The method was immunoSEQ multiplex PCR; TCRdb's version includes in-frame clones alone and lacks a portion of them. Here the sample spans some 2,100,000 clones, approximately 94% being singletons. In the naive CD8 group, cells lacked CD45RO and were positively selected for CCR7, so terminally differentiated effector memory CD45RA+ cells were left out. Source material: naive CD8+ T cells from PBMCs. The receptors come from a man between 18 and 29 years old in good health. Some clones in this sample may be carry-over from other donors' samples.

The chain is built from TRBV7-9 and TRBJ2-5, with 11 bases matching TRBD1. With 5 bases clipped from V and 0 bases from J, the junction kept 5 bases outside the gene matches. CDR3 length: 16 amino acids. CDR1 is SEHNR, CDR2 FQNEAQ, per germline (reference sequence). CDR3 in amino acids: CASSAGTGGYQETQYF. As DNA, the CDR3 is TGTGCCAGCAGCGCCGGGACAGGGGGGTACCAAGAGACCCAGTACTTC.

CDR3 region: CAGGSGNEQFF. The CDR3 DNA is TGTGCCGGTGGTTCAGGCAATGAGCAGTTCTTC. The rearrangement joins TRBV6-5 to TRBJ2-1; D is uncertain. Trimming took off 11 bases at V and 6 bases at J, with 11 bases between the two ends. This CDR3 spans 11 amino acids. Germline V gives CDR1 MNHEY, CDR2 SVGAGI.

This rearrangement joins TRBV6-5 to TRBJ2-7; unclear D gene. V was trimmed by 6 bases and J by 4 bases, leaving 13 bases between them. The CDR3 covers 13 residues. Germline V CDR1 and CDR2: MNHEY, SVGAGI. CDR3 sequence (DNA): TGTGCCAGCAGGGACGGCCCTCAGTACGAGCAGTACTTC. This encodes CASRDGPQYEQYF.

The gene calls are TRBV7-8 and TRBJ2-7, with a tentative D call TRBD1 (6 bases). V lost 5 bases and J lost 2, with 13 bases in between. The CDR3 extends over 14 amino acids. In germline, CDR1 is SGHVS, CDR2 FQNEAQ. CDR3 sequence reads: CASSGKDSPYEQYF. Written as DNA, the CDR3 is TGTGCCAGCAGCGGAAAGGACAGCCCCTACGAGCAGTACTTC. The whole variable domain, filled in from reference TRBV7-8 and TRBJ2-7, reads GAGVSQSPRYKVAKRGQDVALRCDPISGHVSLFWYQQALGQGPEFLTYFQNEAQLDKSGLPSDRFFAERPEGSVSTLKIQRTQQEDSAVYLCASSGKDSPYEQYFGPGTRLTVT.

V usage is TRBV19 and J usage is TRBJ1-2; D gene unclear. Trimming took 7 bases from V and 1 from J, leaving 10 bases between them. Germline-derived CDR1 and CDR2 are LNHDA and SQIVND (reference sequence). This CDR3 contains 13 residues. DNA of the CDR3: TGTGCCAGTACCCCCCCCGATAACTATGGCTACACCTTC. It specifies CASTPPDNYGYTF.

The rearrangement uses TRBV7-8 and TRBJ2-2, with D possibly TRBD1 on 5 matching bases. V lost 5 bases and J lost 9, with 16 bases in between. Germline V gives CDR1 SGHVS, CDR2 FQNEAQ. The CDR3 extends over 14 amino acids. CDR3 loop: CASSPLLTGWELFF. Written as DNA, the CDR3 is TGTGCCAGCAGCCCCCTATTAACAGGCTGGGAGCTGTTTTTT.

The gene calls are TRBV9 and TRBJ1-2; D is perhaps TRBD1 (5 bases). The V gene lost 3 bases and the J gene lost 3 bases, with 18 bases spanning the gap. The CDR3 is made up of 16 amino acids. Germline-derived CDR1 and CDR2 are SGDLS and YYNGEE. The CDR3 is CASSASGHPTDYGYTF. The CDR3 region has the DNA TGTGCCAGCAGCGCCTCCGGACACCCTACTGACTATGGCTACACCTTC.

V is TRBV18 and J is TRBJ2-2; D assignment may be TRBD1 or TRBD2 (5 bases each). The V gene lost 0 bases and the J gene lost 6 bases, with 14 bases spanning the gap. The CDR3 contains 16 residues. Germline lookup yields CDR1 KGHSH and CDR2 LQKENI. The CDR3 loop is CASSPPGTENSGELFF. In DNA, the CDR3 is TGTGCCAGCTCACCACCGGGGACGGAGAATTCCGGGGAGCTGTTTTTT.

V gene TRBV19 combines with J gene TRBJ2-7; D perhaps matches TRBD1 (5 bases). Trimming shortened V by 7 bases and J by 3 bases, and 22 bases separated the two germline ends. This CDR3 is 16 amino acids long. Germline values: CDR1 LNHDA, CDR2 SQIVND (reference sequence). The CDR3 DNA sequence: TGTGCCAGTATTACCTCGATCCCAGGGAAAAGCTACGAGCAGTACTTC. Its protein is CASITSIPGKSYEQYF. The complete variable domain, with remaining parts taken from reference TRBV19 and TRBJ2-7, reads DGGITQSPKYLFRKEGQNVTLSCEQNLNHDAMYWYRQDPGQGLRLIYYSQIVNDFQKGDIAEGYSVSREKKESFPLTVTSAQKNPTAFYLCASITSIPGKSYEQYFGPGTRLTVT.

This clone was seen only once. The chain links TRBV10-3 to TRBJ1-4, with 8 bases lining up with TRBD1. Trimming at V came to 6 bases and at J to 7 bases, leaving 4 bases not matched to a gene. Germline V CDR1 and CDR2: ENHRY, SYGVKD. The CDR3 has 13 residues. The CDR3 reads CAIRTGQGEKLFF. CDR3 nucleotide sequence: TGTGCCATCAGGACTGGACAGGGTGAAAAACTGTTTTTT.